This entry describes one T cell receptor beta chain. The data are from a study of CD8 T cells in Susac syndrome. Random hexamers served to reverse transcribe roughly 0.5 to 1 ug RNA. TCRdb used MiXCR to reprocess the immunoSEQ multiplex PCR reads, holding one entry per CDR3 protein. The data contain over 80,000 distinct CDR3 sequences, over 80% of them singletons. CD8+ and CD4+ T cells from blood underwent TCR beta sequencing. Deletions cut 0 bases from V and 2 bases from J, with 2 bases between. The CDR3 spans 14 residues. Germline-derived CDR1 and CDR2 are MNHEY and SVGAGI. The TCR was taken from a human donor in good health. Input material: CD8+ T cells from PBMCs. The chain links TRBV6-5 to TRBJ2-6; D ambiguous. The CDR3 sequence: CASSYSTGANVLTF. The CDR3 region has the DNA TGTGCCAGCAGTTACTCTACTGGGGCCAACGTCCTGACTTTC.